Given below is one T cell receptor (beta chain) in context. The data belong to a study of blood T cell repertoires in COVID-19. Profiling relied on immunoSEQ multiplex PCR, and the TCRdb table lists in-frame clones only, not all of them. The table has 140,000 to 150,000 clones, over 85% seen once; the top ten hold 1.5% to 2%. Per the germline V gene, CDR1 is GTSNPN and CDR2 is SVGIG (reference sequence). V trimming: 3 bases; J trimming: 7 bases; junction bases outside the gene matches: 12. The CDR3 has 17 amino acids. The chain uses TRBV30 and TRBJ2-5; 15 nucleotides align to TRBD2. What was sequenced was peripheral blood. The TCR sequence derives from a human donor in a cohort sampled during active COVID-19. As DNA, the CDR3 is TGTGCCTGGAGCCAGGGACTAGCGGGGGGAAATGCGGGGACCCAGTACTTC. As protein: CAWSQGLAGGNAGTQYF. Looking up the rest from reference TRBV30 and TRBJ2-5 gives the full variable domain: SQTIHQWPATLVQPVGSPLSLECTVEGTSNPNLYWYRQAAGRGLQLLFYSVGIGQISSEVPQNLSASRPQDRQFILSSKKLLLSDSGFYLCAWSQGLAGGNAGTQYFGPGTRLLVL.